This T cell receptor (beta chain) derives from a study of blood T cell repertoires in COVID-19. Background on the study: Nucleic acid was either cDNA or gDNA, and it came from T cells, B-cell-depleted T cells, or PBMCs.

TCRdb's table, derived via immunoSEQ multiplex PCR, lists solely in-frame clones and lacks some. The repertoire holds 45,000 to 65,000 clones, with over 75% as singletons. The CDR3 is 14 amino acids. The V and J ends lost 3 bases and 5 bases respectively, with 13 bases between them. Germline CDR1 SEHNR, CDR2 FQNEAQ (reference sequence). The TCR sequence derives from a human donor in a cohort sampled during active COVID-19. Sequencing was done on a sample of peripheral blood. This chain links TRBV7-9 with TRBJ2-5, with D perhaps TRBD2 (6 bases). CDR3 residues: CASSLSGFWETQYF. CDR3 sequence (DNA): TGTGCCAGCAGCTTGAGCGGGTTCTGGGAGACCCAGTACTTC.